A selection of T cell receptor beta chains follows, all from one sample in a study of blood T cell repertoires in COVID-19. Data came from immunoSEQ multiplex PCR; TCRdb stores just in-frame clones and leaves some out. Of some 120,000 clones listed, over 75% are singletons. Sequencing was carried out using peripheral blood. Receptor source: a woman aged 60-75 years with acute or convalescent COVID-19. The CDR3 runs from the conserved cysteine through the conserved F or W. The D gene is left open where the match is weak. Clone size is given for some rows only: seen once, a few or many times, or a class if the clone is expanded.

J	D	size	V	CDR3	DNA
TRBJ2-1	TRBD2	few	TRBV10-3	CAISGLAASSGEQFF	TGTGCCATCAGTGGGCTAGCGGCCTCTTCGGGTGAGCAGTTCTTC
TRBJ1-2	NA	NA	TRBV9	CASSVGPTAEQGYGYTF	TGTGCCAGCAGCGTAGGCCCGACAGCGGAACAGGGCTATGGCTACACCTTC
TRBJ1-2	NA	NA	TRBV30	CAWSPDSLYGYTF	TGTGCCTGGAGCCCCGACAGTCTCTATGGCTACACCTTC
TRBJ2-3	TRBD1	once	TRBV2	CASSPGQGSTDTQYF	TGTGCCAGCAGTCCAGGACAGGGAAGCACAGATACGCAGTATTTT
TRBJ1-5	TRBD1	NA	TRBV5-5	CASSLGQGIQPQHF	TGTGCCAGCAGCTTGGGACAGGGAATACAGCCCCAGCATTTT
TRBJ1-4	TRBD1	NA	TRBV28	CASSLAGGSNEKLFF	TGTGCCAGCAGTTTGGCAGGGGGGAGTAATGAAAAACTGTTTTTT
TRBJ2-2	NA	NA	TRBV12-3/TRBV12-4	CASSFSQGGELFF	TGTGCCAGCAGTTTCTCACAGGGCGGGGAGCTGTTTTTT
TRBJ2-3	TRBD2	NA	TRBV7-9	CASSTPSGRSDTQYF	TGTGCCAGCTCGACCCCTAGCGGGAGAAGCGATACGCAGTATTTT
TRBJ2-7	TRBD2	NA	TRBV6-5	CASTLAVAYEQYF	TGTGCCAGCACACTAGCGGTAGCCTACGAGCAGTACTTC
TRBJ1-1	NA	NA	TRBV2	CASINRLNTEAFF	TGTGCCAGCATAAACAGGTTGAACACTGAAGCTTTCTTT
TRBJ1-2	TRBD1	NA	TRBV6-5	CASSLGTDYGYTF	TGTGCCAGCAGTTTGGGGACAGATTATGGCTACACCTTC
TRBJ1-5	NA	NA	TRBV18	CASSPDRNQPQHF	TGTGCCAGCTCTCCGGACAGAAATCAGCCCCAGCATTTT
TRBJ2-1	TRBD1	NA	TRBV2	CASSDEGASKFF	TGTGCCAGCAGTGACGAGGGGGCGAGTAAGTTCTTC
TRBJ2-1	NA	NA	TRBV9	CASSVATSNGEQFF	TGTGCCAGCAGCGTAGCTACGAGCAACGGTGAGCAGTTCTTC
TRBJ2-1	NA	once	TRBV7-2	CASSLGGTHNEQFF	TGTGCCAGCAGCTTAGGGGGGACTCACAATGAGCAGTTCTTC
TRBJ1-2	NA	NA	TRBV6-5	CASSYSIQGFGYTF	TGTGCCAGCAGTTACTCGATCCAGGGGTTTGGCTACACCTTC
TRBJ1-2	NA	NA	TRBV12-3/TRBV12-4	CASSLKGNYGYTF	TGTGCCAGCAGTTTAAAGGGGAACTATGGCTACACCTTC
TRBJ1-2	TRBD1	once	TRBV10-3	CAISESGTVNYGYTF	TGTGCCATCAGTGAGTCTGGGACAGTAAACTATGGCTACACCTTC
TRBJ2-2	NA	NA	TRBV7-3	CASSFGGELFF	TGTGCCAGCAGCTTCGGCGGGGAGCTGTTTTTT
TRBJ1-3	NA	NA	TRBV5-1	CASSLTGLGGNTIYF	TGCGCCAGCAGCTTGACAGGGCTGGGTGGAAACACCATATATTTT
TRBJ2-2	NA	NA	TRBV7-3	CASSSGRSDGELFF	TGTGCCAGCAGCTCTGGGAGGTCGGACGGGGAGCTGTTTTTT
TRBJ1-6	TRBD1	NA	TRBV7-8	CASRVGRDRGGSPLHF	TGTGCCTCCCGGGTGGGTCGGGACAGGGGTGGATCACCCCTCCACTTT
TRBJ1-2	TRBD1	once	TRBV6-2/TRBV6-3	CASSTRDRGQNYGYTF	TGTGCCAGCAGTACGAGGGACAGGGGGCAGAACTATGGCTACACCTTC
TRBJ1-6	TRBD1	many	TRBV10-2	CASSEGDRVYNSPLHF	TGCGCCAGCAGTGAAGGGGACAGGGTTTATAATTCACCCCTCCACTTT
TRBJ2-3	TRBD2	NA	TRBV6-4	CASSVSSGSADTQYF	TGTGCCAGCAGTGTCAGTAGCGGGAGCGCAGATACGCAGTATTTT
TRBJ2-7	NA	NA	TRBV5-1	CASSLGTSATYEQYF	TGCGCCAGCAGCTTAGGCACTAGTGCCACCTACGAGCAGTACTTC
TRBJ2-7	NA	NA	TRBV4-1	CASSQVYSGTDYEQYF	TGCGCCAGCAGCCAAGTCTATAGCGGAACCGACTACGAGCAGTACTTC
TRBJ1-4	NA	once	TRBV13	CASSLGPNEKLFF	TGTGCCAGCAGCCTTGGCCCGAACGAAAAACTGTTTTTT
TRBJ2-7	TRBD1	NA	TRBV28	CASSPTGGGYEQYF	TGTGCCAGCAGTCCGACAGGGGGCGGATACGAGCAGTACTTC
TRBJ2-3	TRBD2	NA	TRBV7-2	CASSLGLAGADTQYF	TGTGCCAGCAGCTTAGGCCTAGCGGGAGCAGATACGCAGTATTTT
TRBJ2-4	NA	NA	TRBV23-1	CASNPRDTGNIQYF	TGCGCCAGCAACCCCCGGGACACGGGTAACATTCAGTACTTC
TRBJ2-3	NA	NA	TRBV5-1	CASSVTSTDTQYF	TGCGCCAGCAGCGTAACAAGCACAGATACGCAGTATTTT
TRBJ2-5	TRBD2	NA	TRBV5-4	CASSLASSGSSETQYF	TGTGCCAGCAGCTTGGCCTCTAGCGGGAGCTCTGAGACCCAGTACTTC
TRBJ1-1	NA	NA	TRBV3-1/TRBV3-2	CASSRLGQNTEAFF	TGTGCCAGCAGCCGACTGGGACAGAACACTGAAGCTTTCTTT
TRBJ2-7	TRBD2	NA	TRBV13	CASSLKISGRPYEQYF	TGTGCCAGCAGCTTAAAGATTAGCGGGAGACCCTACGAGCAGTACTTC
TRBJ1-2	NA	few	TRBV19	CASQPGLLRDGYTF	TGTGCCAGCCAACCGGGACTACTGCGAGATGGCTACACCTTC
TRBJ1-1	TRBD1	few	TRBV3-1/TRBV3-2	CASSDRGTEAFF	TGTGCCAGCAGCGACAGGGGAACTGAAGCTTTCTTT
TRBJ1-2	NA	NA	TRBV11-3	CASRGGQGSGGYTF	TGTGCCAGCAGGGGGGGGCAGGGAAGCGGCGGCTACACCTTC
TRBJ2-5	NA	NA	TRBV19	CASSIQGFSETQYF	TGTGCCAGTAGTATACAGGGATTTTCGGAGACCCAGTACTTC
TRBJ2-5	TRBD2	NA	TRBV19	CASHQRGEETQYF	TGTGCCAGTCATCAGCGGGGGGAAGAGACCCAGTACTTC
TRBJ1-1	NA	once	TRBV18	CASSDGRQTEAFF	TGTGCCAGCTCCGACGGGAGGCAGACTGAAGCTTTCTTT
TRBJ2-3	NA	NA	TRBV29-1	CSVPGTPSTDTQYF	TGCAGCGTACCCGGGACACCAAGCACAGATACGCAGTATTTT
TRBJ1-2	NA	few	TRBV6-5	CASSSGPAKHGYTF	TGTGCCAGCAGCTCAGGCCCTGCAAAGCATGGCTACACCTTC
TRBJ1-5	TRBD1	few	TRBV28	CASSSSTLAGGMDQPQHF	TGTGCCAGCAGCTCGAGCACCCTCGCAGGGGGCATGGATCAGCCCCAGCATTTT
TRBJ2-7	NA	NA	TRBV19	CASSISPPYEQYF	TGTGCCAGTAGTATTAGTCCCCCCTACGAGCAGTACTTC
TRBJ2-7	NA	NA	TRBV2	CASSERGSGTYEQYF	TGTGCCAGCAGTGAAAGGGGGAGCGGAACCTACGAGCAGTACTTC
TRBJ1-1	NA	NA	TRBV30	CAWSPDSNTEAFF	TGTGCCTGGAGTCCCGACAGTAACACTGAAGCTTTCTTT
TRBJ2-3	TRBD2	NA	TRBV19	CASSPPSGRGVITQYF	TGTGCCAGTAGTCCCCCAAGCGGGAGAGGCGTGATTACGCAGTATTTT
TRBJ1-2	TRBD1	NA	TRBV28	CATTRGGDDYGYTF	TGTGCCACCACGCGAGGGGGCGACGACTATGGCTACACCTTC
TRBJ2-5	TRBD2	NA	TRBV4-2	CASSQGTSGSMETQYF	TGTGCCAGCAGCCAAGGGACTAGCGGGAGTATGGAGACCCAGTACTTC
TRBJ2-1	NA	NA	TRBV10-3	CAISALENEQFF	TGTGCCATCAGTGCTTTAGAGAATGAGCAGTTCTTC
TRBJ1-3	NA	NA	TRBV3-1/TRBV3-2	CASSQDPHVSSGNTIYF	TGTGCCAGCAGCCAAGACCCCCACGTTAGCTCTGGAAACACCATATATTTT
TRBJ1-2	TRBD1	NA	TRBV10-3	CATRQGAVDSGYTF	TGTGCCACCAGACAGGGGGCGGTCGATAGTGGCTACACCTTC
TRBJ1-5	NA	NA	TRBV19	CASSTMPGQPQHF	TGTGCCAGTAGTACCATGCCGGGTCAGCCCCAGCATTTT
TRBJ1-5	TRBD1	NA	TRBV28	CASSDRGNQPQHF	TGTGCCAGCAGTGACAGGGGCAATCAGCCCCAGCATTTT
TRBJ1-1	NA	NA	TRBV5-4	CASSLDPGSNTEAFF	TGTGCCAGCAGCTTGGATCCAGGTTCGAACACTGAAGCTTTCTTT
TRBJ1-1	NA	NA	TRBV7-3	CASSLDSDTEAFF	TGTGCCAGCAGCTTAGATTCGGACACTGAAGCTTTCTTT
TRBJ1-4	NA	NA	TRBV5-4	CASSVRGTNEKLFF	TGTGCCAGCAGCGTCCGGGGAACAAATGAAAAACTGTTTTTT
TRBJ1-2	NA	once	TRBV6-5	CASSPGLNYGYTF	TGTGCCAGCAGTCCAGGGTTAAACTATGGCTACACCTTC